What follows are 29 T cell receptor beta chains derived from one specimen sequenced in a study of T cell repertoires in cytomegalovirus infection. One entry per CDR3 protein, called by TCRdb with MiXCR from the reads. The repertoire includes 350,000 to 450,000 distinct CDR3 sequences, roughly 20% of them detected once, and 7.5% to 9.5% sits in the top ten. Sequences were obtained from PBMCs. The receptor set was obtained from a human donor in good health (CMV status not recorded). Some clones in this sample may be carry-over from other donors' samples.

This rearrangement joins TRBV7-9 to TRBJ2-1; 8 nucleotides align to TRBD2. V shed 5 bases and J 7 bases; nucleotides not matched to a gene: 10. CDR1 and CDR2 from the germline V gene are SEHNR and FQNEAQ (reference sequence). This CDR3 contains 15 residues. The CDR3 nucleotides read TGTGCCAGCAGCCGTCTAACGGGGGGGCCTAATGAGCAGTTCTTC. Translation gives CASSRLTGGPNEQFF.

CDR3 region: CAWQPGQGYGYTF. DNA for the CDR3: TGTGCCTGGCAACCGGGACAGGGTTATGGCTACACCTTC. The chain couples TRBV30 to TRBJ1-2; 9 nucleotides match TRBD1. Trimming cost V 5 bases and J 5 bases; bases outside gene matches: 6. The V gene's germline CDR1 is GTSNPN and CDR2 SVGIG (reference sequence). CDR3 length equals 13 residues. The full variable domain, in which reference TRBV30 and TRBJ1-2 provide the parts outside the CDR3, is SQTIHQWPATLVQPVGSPLSLECTVEGTSNPNLYWYRQAAGRGLQLLFYSVGIGQISSEVPQNLSASRPQDRQFILSSKKLLLSDSGFYLCAWQPGQGYGYTFGSGTRLTVV.

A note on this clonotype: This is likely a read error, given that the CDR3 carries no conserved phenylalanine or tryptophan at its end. CDR3 residues: CASSLRPGRSGAEAFC. As DNA, the CDR3 is TGTGCCAGCAGCTTAAGACCGGGGCGTTCGGGCGCCGAAGCTTTCTGT. The J gene is TRBJ1-1, the V gene TRBV7-6, with D perhaps TRBD1 (5 bases). The CDR3 has 16 amino acids. V was pared by 2 bases and J by 8 bases, with 21 bases between. Looked up from germline, CDR1 is SGHVS and CDR2 is FNYEAQ.

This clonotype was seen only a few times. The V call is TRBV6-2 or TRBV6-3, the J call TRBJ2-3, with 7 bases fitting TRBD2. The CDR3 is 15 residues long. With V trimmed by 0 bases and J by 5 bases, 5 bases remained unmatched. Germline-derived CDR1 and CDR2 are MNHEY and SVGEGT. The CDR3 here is CASSYSAGEGDTQYF. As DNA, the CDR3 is TGTGCCAGCAGTTACTCGGCCGGGGAGGGAGATACGCAGTATTTT.

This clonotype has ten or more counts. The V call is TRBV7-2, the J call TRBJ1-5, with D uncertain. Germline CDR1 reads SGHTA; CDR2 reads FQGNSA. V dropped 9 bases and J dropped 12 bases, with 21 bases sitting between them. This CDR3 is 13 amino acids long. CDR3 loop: CARPERATLLQHF. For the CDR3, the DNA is TGTGCCAGACCTGAGAGGGCAACCTTGCTCCAGCATTTT.

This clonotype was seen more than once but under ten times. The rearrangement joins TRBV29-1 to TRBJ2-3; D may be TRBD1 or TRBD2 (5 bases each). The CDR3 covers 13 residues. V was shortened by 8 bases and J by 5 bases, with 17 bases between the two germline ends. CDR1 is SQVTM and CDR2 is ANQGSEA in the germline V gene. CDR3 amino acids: CSSRGGPGDTQYF. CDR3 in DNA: TGCAGCTCCCGGGGCGGCCCTGGAGATACGCAGTATTTT.

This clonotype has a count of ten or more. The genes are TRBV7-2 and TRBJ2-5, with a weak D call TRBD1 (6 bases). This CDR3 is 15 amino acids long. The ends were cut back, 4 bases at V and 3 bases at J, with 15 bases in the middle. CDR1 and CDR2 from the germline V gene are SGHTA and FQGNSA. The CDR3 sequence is CASSSSGTREETQYF. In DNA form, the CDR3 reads TGTGCCAGCAGCTCCTCCGGGACACGGGAAGAGACCCAGTACTTC.

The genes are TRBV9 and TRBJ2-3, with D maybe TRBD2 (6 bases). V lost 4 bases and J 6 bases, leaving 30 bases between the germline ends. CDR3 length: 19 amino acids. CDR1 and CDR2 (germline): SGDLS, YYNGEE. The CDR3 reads CASSPEDPYLTSAGDTQYF. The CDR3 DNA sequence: TGTGCCAGCAGCCCGGAGGACCCCTACCTTACTAGTGCGGGGGATACGCAGTATTTT. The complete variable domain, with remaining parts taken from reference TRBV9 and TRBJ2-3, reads DSGVTQTPKHLITATGQRVTLRCSPRSGDLSVYWYQQSLDQGLQFLIQYYNGEERAKGNILERFSAQQFPDLHSELNLSSLELGDSALYFCASSPEDPYLTSAGDTQYFGPGTRLTVL.

The CDR3 nucleotides are TGTGCCAGCAGGGACAGAGCTAATGAAAAACTGTTTTTT. It specifies CASRDRANEKLFF. The rearrangement links TRBV3-1 to TRBJ1-4; a weak D match, TRBD1 (6 bases). This CDR3 is 13 amino acids long. The germline V gene has CDR1 LGHDT and CDR2 YNNKEL (reference sequence). V lost 6 bases, J lost 3 bases, and 8 bases lay in between.

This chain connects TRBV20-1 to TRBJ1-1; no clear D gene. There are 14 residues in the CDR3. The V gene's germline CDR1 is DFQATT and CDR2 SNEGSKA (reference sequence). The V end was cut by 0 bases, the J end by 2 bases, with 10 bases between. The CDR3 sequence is CSARDLYSNTEAFF. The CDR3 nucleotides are TGCAGTGCTAGAGATCTCTACAGTAACACTGAAGCTTTCTTT.

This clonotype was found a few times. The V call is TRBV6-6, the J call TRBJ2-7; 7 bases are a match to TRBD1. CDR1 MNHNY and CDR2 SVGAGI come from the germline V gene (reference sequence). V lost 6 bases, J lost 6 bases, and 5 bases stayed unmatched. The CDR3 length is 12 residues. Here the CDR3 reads CASSPGTVEQYF. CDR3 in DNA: TGTGCCAGCAGCCCCGGGACAGTCGAGCAGTACTTC.

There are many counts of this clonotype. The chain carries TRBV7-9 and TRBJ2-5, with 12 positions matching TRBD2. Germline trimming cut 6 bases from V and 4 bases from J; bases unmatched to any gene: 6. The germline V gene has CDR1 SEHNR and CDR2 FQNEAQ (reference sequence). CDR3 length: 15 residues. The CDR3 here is CASSLTTSGRETQYF. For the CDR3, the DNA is TGTGCCAGCAGTCTTACGACTAGCGGGAGAGAGACCCAGTACTTC. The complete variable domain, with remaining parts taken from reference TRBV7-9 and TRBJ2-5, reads DTGVSQNPRHKITKRGQNVTFRCDPISEHNRLYWYRQTLGQGPEFLTYFQNEAQLEKSRLLSDRFSAERPKGSFSTLEIQRTEQGDSAMYLCASSLTTSGRETQYFGPGTRLLVL.

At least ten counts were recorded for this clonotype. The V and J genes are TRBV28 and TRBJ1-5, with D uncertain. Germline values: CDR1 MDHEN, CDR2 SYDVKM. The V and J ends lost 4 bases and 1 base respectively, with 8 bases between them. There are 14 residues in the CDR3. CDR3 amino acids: CASSSIQSNQPQHF. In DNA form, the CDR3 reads TGTGCCAGCAGTTCGATACAAAGCAATCAGCCCCAGCATTTT.

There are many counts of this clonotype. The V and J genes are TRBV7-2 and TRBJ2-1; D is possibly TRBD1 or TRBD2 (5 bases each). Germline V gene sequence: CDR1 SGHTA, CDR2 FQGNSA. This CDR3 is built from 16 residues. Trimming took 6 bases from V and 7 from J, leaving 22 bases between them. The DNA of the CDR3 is TGTGCCAGCAGGGTCTCCGGGACCGGGGCCAATAATGAGCAGTTCTTC. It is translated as CASRVSGTGANNEQFF.

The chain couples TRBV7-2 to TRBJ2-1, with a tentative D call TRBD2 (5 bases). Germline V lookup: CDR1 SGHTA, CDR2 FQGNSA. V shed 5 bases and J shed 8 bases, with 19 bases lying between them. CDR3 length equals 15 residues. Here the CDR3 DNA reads TGTGCCAGCAGCCCGCCCCGGCTAGCAAGGGATGAGCAGTTCTTC. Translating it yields CASSPPRLARDEQFF.

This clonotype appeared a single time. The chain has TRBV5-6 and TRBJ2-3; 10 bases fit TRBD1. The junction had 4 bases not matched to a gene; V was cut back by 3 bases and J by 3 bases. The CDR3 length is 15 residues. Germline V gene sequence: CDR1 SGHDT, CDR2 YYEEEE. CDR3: CASSWGTGDTDTQYF. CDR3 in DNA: TGTGCCAGCAGCTGGGGGACAGGGGATACAGATACGCAGTATTTT.

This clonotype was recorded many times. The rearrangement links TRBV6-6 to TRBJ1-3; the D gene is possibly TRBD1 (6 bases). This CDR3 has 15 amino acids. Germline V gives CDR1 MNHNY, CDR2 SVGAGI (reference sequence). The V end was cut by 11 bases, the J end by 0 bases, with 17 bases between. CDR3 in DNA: TGTGCCGCCCGTTACCCGACAGGCTCTGGAAACACCATATATTTT. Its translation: CAARYPTGSGNTIYF.

The CDR3 sequence: CASSLAPAGNSYEQYF. CDR3 sequence (DNA): TGTGCCAGCAGCTTAGCCCCAGCGGGTAACTCCTACGAGCAGTACTTC. This chain uses TRBV7-8 with TRBJ2-7, with a tentative D call TRBD2 (6 bases). Deletions cut 0 bases from V and 0 bases from J, with 12 bases between. The CDR3 has 16 amino acids. Germline V gene sequence: CDR1 SGHVS, CDR2 FQNEAQ.

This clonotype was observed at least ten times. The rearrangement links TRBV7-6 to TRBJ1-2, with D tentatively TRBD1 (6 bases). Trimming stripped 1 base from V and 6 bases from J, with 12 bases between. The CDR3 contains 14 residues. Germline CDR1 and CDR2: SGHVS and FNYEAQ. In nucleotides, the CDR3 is TGTGCCAGCAGCTTAGATCCCCAGGGGCATGGCTACACCTTC. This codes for CASSLDPQGHGYTF.

The CDR3 loop reads CSARDPRWDNEQFF. The CDR3 nucleotides are TGCAGTGCTAGAGACCCCCGGTGGGACAATGAGCAGTTCTTC. J is TRBJ2-1 and V is TRBV20-1; D gene uncertain. The V gene lost 0 bases and the J gene lost 5 bases, with 11 bases spanning the gap. Germline lookup yields CDR1 DFQATT and CDR2 SNEGSKA (reference sequence). The CDR3 extends over 14 amino acids.

The CDR3 sequence is CASSLKGTTDTQYF. In DNA, the CDR3 is TGTGCCAGCAGCTTGAAGGGAACCACAGATACGCAGTATTTT. This chain joins TRBV5-4 and TRBJ2-3; D remains unclear. The CDR3 covers 14 residues. Germline CDR1 is SGHNT and CDR2 is YYREEE (reference sequence). Between the trimmed V and J ends, which lost 1 base and 2 bases, there was a span of 8 bases. The complete variable domain, with remaining parts taken from reference TRBV5-4 and TRBJ2-3, reads ETGVTQSPTHLIKTRGQQVTLRCSSQSGHNTVSWYQQALGQGPQFIFQYYREEENGRGNFPPRFSGLQFPNYSSELNVNALELDDSALYLCASSLKGTTDTQYFGPGTRLTVL.

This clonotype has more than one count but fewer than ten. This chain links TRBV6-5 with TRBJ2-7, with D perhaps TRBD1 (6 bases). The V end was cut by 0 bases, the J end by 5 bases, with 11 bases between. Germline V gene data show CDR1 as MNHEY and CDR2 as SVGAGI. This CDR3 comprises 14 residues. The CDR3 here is CASSYSLPGDEQYF. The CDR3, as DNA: TGTGCCAGCAGTTACTCGCTACCAGGGGACGAGCAGTACTTC.

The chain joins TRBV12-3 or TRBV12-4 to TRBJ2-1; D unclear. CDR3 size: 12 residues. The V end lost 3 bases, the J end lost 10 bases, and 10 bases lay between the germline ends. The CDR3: CASSFSHVEQFF. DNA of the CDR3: TGTGCCAGCAGTTTTTCTCACGTCGAGCAGTTCTTC.

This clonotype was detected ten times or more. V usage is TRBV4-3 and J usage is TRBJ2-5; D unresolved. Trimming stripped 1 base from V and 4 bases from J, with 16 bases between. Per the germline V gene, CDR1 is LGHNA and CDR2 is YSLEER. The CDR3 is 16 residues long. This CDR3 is CASSQVSGVRGETQYF. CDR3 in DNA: TGCGCCAGCAGCCAAGTTTCTGGCGTCAGAGGAGAGACCCAGTACTTC.

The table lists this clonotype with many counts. CDR3 protein: CASSPETGQSYEQYF. The CDR3, as DNA: TGTGCCAGCAGCCCCGAAACAGGCCAATCCTACGAGCAGTACTTC. The rearrangement links TRBV7-2 to TRBJ2-7; D might be TRBD1 (5 bases). The CDR3 totals 15 residues. Deletions cut 5 bases from V and 1 base from J, with 15 bases between. Germline V gives CDR1 SGHTA, CDR2 FQGNSA.

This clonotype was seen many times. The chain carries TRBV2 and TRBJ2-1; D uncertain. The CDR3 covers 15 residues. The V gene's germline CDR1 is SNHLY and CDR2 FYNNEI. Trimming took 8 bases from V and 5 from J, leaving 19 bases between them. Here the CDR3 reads CASGVDLPPHNEQFF. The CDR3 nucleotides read TGTGCCAGCGGCGTGGATTTACCTCCACACAATGAGCAGTTCTTC.

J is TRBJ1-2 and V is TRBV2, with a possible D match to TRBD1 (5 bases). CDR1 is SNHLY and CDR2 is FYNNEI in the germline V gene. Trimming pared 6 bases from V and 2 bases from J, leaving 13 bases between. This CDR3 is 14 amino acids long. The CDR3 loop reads CASRAREGNYGYTF. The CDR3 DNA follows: TGTGCCAGCAGGGCACGGGAGGGGAACTATGGCTACACCTTC.

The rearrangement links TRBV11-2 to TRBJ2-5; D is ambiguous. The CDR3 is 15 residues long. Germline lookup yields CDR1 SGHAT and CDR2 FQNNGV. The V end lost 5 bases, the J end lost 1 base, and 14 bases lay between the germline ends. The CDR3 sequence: CASSHRTRGQETQYF. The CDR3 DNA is TGTGCCAGCAGCCACCGGACCCGAGGCCAAGAGACCCAGTACTTC.

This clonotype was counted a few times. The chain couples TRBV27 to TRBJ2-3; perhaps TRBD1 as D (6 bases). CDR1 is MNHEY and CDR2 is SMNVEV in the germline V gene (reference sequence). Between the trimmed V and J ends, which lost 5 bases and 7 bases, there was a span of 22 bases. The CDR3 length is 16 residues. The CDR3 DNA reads TGTGCCAGCAGTCCAACCCAGGGACAACAATTTAATACGCAGTATTTT. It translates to CASSPTQGQQFNTQYF.